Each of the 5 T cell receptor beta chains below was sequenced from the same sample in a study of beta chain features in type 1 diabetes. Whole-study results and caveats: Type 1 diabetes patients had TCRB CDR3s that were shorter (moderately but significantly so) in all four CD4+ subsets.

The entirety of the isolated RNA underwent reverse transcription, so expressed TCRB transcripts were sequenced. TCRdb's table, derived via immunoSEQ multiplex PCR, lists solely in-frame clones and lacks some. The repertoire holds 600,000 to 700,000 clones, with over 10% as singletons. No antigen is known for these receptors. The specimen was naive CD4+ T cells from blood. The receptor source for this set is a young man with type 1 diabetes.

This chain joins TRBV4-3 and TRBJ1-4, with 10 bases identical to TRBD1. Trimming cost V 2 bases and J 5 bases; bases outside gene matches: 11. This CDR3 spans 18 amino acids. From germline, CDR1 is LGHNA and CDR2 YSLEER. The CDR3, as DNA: TGCGCCAGCAGCCAAACCAGGCCAGACAGGGGGCTGAATGAAAAACTGTTTTTT. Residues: CASSQTRPDRGLNEKLFF.

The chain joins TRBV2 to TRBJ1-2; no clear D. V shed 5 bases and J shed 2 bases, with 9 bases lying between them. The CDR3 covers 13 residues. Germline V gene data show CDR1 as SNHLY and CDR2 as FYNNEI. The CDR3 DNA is TGTGCCAGCAGTCAAGAGATCAACTATGGCTACACCTTC. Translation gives CASSQEINYGYTF. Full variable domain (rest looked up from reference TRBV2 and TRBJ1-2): EPEVTQTPSHQVTQMGQEVILRCVPISNHLYFYWYRQILGQKVEFLVSFYNNEISEKSEIFDDQFSVERPDGSNFTLKIRSTKLEDSAMYFCASSQEINYGYTFGSGTRLTVV.

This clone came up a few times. CDR3 coding DNA: TGTGCCAGCACCTCGGTGGGCGAGCAGTACTTC. Translated: CASTSVGEQYF. The rearrangement uses TRBV5-6 and TRBJ2-7; unclear D gene. The germline CDR1 and CDR2 sequences are SGHDT and YYEEEE. The V end lost 6 bases, the J end lost 6 bases, and 10 bases lay between the germline ends. The CDR3 runs to 11 residues.

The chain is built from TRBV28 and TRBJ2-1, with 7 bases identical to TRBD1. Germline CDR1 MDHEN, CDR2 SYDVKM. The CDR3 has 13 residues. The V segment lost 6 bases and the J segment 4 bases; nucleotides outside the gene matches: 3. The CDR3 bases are TGTGCCAGCAGCCTGGGACAGTACAATGAGCAGTTCTTC. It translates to CASSLGQYNEQFF.

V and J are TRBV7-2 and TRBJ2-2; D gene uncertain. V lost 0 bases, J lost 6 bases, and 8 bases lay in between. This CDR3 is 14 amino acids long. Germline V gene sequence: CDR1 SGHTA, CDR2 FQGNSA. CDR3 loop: CASSLAAGPGELFF. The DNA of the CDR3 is TGTGCCAGCAGCTTAGCGGCAGGCCCCGGGGAGCTGTTTTTT.